The sequence of this T cell receptor beta chain was determined in a study of monozygotic twins with inflammatory bowel disease (dated by TCRdb to between 2018 and 2021). Turning to the overall study: In total, some 30 monozygotic twin pairs made up the full study: 19 Danish pairs, all IBD-discordant, plus nine German pairs, of which four were IBD-concordant and five were IBD-discordant. Within discordant pairs, disease-associated traits were sought mainly by comparing IBD patients with their genetically identical healthy co-twins. Each individual had, on average, about 151 000 unique TCRalpha sequences and 181 000 unique TCRbeta sequences available for analysis.

From each donor, an approximately 2.5 ml peripheral blood sample was drawn into PAXgene tubes and stored at -80 degrees C. Without T cell sorting, total RNA was isolated from whole blood using the PAXgene blood miRNA kit on an automated QIAcube. Peripheral blood from monozygotic twin pairs who were concordant or discordant for inflammatory bowel disease underwent deep TCRalpha and TCRbeta repertoire profiling using unique molecular barcoding. Smoking habits were recorded for all twin pairs, and each individual was classified as a current, former or never smoker. A note on this clonotype: Its antigen is currently not known.

CDR1 and CDR2 were assigned from the germline V gene (reference sequence) as GTSNPN and SVGIG. The CDR3 starts with the cysteine, ends with the phenylalanine, and has 17 residues. DNA was not recorded. The library was generated by 5' RACE. The input for every TCR library was 3,500 to 4,000 ng of total RNA. For each sample, cDNA synthesis was carried out in eight separate reactions using SMARTScribe reverse transcriptase. Unique molecular identifiers containing a 6-nucleotide sample barcode were introduced through template switching during cDNA synthesis. TCRalpha and TCRbeta cDNA was amplified by two nested PCRs of approximately 17 and 9 cycles, with bead purification after each PCR. Before amplification, the cDNA was treated with uracil DNA-glycosylase and purified using the QIAquick PCR purification kit. In the second PCR, Illumina TruSeq-compatible adapters and sample-specific barcodes were added. Library quality and concentration were checked on TapeStation and Qubit, and libraries were pooled at about 5 ng each. Sequencing of pooled libraries was carried out on an Illumina HiSeq2500 single-index Rapid Run using 2 x 100 bp reads and custom sequencing primers. The original pipeline was this. UMI-based consensus assembly with MiGEC version 1.2.6 was used to correct PCR and sequencing errors. V(D)J alignment, clonotype assembly and CDR3 extraction were performed with MiXCR version 2.1.1. To normalise gene usage, clonotype sharing and MAIT/NKT TCR abundance, the analysis used the top 1000, 10 000 and 20 000 clonotypes per sample. After downsampling to 27 000 UMIs, diversity was calculated as the inverse Simpson index using the vegan R package. Paired Mann-Whitney U tests on discordant twin pairs were used, with Benjamini-Hochberg multiple-testing correction. Following TCRdb reprocessing, every CDR3 protein sequence forms one entry, and DNA is not provided. TCRdb's processing, not the authors' own work, is the source of the V and J calls. The data table for this sample lists about 160,000 distinct CDR3 sequences. The top ten hold approximately 7.4% of the sample.

Study-level results and caveats: Different T cell subtypes could not be distinguished in the analysis. TCRbeta repertoire diversity, by inverse Simpson index, was decreased in IBD patients compared with their healthy co-twins. No single strong signal or clonotype linked to IBD turned up in the results, so the idea that one exists was not supported. Compared with healthy twins, IBD patients shared fewer clonotypes with other individuals, and the difference was most pronounced in patients with signs of disease activity. Concordant and discordant twins showed no difference in repertoire similarity, possibly because of limited statistical power. Because patients were on differing immunosuppressive treatments, the repertoires may have picked up extra background noise and inter-individual variability.

The source material was blood. The receptor's source is a human donor with ulcerative colitis or Crohn's disease, or a healthy co-twin of an affected twin (not recorded which). Rearrangement joined TRBV30 to TRBJ2-5; no DNA is available, so the TRBD1 call from TCRdb remains unchecked. The CDR3 is CAWSVRRRIYNKETQYF.